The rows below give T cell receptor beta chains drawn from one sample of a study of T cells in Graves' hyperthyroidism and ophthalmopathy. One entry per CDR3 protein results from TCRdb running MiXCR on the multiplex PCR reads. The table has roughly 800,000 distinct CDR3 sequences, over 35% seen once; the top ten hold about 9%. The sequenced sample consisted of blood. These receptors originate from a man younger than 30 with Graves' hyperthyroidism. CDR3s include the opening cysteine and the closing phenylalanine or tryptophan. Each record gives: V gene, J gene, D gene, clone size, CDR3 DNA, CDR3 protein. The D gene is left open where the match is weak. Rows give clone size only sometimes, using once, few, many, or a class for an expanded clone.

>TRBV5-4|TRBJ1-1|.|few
TGTGCCAGCAGCTTGTTCCAGGTCCCCACTGAAGCTTTCTTT
CASSLFQVPTEAFF
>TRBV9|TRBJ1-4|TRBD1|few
TGTGCCAGCAGCGAATCAGGGGGGACAGGCGGCGAAAAACTGTTTTTT
CASSESGGTGGEKLFF
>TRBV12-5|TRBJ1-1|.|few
TGTGCTAGTGGTTTACAGGGTGCCACTGAAGCTTTCTTT
CASGLQGATEAFF
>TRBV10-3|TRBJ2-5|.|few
TGTGCCATCAGAACCGACCGATCGGAAAAGACCCAGTACTTC
CAIRTDRSEKTQYF
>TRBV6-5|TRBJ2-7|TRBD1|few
TGTGCCAGCAGTCCGTACACAGGGGGGGAGCAGTACTTC
CASSPYTGGEQYF
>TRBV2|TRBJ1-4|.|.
TGTGCCAGCCAGGCTAATGAAAAACTGTTTTTT
CASQANEKLFF
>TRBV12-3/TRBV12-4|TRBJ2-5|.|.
TGTGCCAGCAGTTTAAGGCAGCAATGGGGGGAGACCCAGTACTTC
CASSLRQQWGETQYF
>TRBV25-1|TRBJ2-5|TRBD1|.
TGTGCCAGCAGTGCTCTTCAGGGGGTTCTAGAGACCCAGTACTTC
CASSALQGVLETQYF
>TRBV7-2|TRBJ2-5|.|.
TGTGCCAGCAGCCCGACGGGGAGCGCCGGGGGTGAGACCCAGTACTTC
CASSPTGSAGGETQYF
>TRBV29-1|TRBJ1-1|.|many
TGCAGCGTGCAACAGTCCATGAACACTGAAGCTTTCTTT
CSVQQSMNTEAFF
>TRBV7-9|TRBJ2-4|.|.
TGTGCCAGCAGCTTAGGTGTGGGGGGCAAAAACATTCAGTACTTC
CASSLGVGGKNIQYF
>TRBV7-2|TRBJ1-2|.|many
TGTGCCAGCAGCGAATCGGACAGTCCTAACTATGGCTACACCTTC
CASSESDSPNYGYTF
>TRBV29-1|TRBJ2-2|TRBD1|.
TGCAGCGTGAGCCAAGAAGACAGGGGGGTCACCGGGGAGCTGTTTTTT
CSVSQEDRGVTGELFF
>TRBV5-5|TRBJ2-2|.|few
TGTGCCAGCAGGGAATATCTATTCCGGGACGGGGAGCTGTTTTTT
CASREYLFRDGELFF
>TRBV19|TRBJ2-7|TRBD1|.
TGTGCCAGTAGTATTGTCTTAGGGACAGACTACTACGAGCAGTACTTC
CASSIVLGTDYYEQYF
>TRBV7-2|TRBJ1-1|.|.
TGTGCCAGCAGCTTTACCGGACGGACGAATAATGAAGCTTTCTTT
CASSFTGRTNNEAFF
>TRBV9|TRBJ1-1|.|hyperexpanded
TGTGCCAGCAGCGTAGAGGGGAAGACTGAAGCTTTCTTT
CASSVEGKTEAFF
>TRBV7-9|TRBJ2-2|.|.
TGTGCCAGCAGCTTGGTGCACCTGAACACCGGGGAGCTGTTTTTT
CASSLVHLNTGELFF
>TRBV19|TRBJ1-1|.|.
TGTGCCAGTAGTATAGACAGGGGTAAAAGAAACACTGAAGCTTTCTTT
CASSIDRGKRNTEAFF
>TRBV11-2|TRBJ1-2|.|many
TGTGCCAGCAGCAATCCGGATGGCTACACCTTC
CASSNPDGYTF
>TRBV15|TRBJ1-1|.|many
TGTGCCACCAGCAGAGATCAACGTCAAACAGGGAATCCGAACACTGAAGCTTTCTTT
CATSRDQRQTGNPNTEAFF
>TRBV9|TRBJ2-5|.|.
TGTGCCAGCAGCGATCGAACAGGGTGGGAGACCCAGTACTTC
CASSDRTGWETQYF
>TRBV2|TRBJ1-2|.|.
TGTGCCAGCAGTGATCTGGGGGCCGGCTACACCTTC
CASSDLGAGYTF
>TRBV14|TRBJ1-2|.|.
TGTGCCAGCAGCCAAGAGAGGGGGATCGGTGGCTACACCTTC
CASSQERGIGGYTF
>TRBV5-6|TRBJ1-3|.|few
TGTGCCAGCAGCTTAATGACGACGGCGGCAGTCTCTGGAAACACCATATATTTT
CASSLMTTAAVSGNTIYF
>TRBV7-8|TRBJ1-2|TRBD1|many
TGTGCCAGCAGCTCCCGACAGGGAGGGAGCTATGGCTACACCTTC
CASSSRQGGSYGYTF
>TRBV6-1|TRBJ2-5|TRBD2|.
TGTGCCACGACTAGCGGGACTCTTCAAGAGACCCAGTACTTC
CATTSGTLQETQYF